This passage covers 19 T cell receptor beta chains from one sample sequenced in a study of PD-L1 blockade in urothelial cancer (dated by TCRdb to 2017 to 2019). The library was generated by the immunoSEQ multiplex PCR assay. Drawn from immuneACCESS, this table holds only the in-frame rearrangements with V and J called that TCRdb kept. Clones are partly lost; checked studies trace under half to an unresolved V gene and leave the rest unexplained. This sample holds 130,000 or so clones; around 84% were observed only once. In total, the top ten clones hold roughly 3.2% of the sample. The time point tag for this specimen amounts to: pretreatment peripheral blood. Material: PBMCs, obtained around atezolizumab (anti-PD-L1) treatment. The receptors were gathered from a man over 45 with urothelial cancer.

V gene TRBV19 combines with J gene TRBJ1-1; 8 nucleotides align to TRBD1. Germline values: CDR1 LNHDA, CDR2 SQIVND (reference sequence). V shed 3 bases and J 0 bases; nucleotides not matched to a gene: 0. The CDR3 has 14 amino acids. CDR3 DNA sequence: TGTGCCAGTAGTATGGACAGGGTGAACACTGAAGCTTTCTTT. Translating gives CASSMDRVNTEAFF.

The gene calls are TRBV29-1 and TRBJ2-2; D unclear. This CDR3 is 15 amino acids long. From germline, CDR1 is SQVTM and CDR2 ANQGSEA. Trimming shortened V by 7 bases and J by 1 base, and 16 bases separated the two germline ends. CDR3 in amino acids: CSATLGRKNTGELFF. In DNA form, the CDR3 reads TGCAGCGCTACCTTGGGCCGGAAGAACACCGGGGAGCTGTTTTTT.

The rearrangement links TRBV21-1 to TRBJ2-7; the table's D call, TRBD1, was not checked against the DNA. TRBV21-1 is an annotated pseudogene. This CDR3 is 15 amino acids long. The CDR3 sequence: CASSRTGQGAREQYF. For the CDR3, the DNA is TGTGCCAGCAGCCGCACAGGACAGGGGGCGAGGGAGCAGTACTTC.

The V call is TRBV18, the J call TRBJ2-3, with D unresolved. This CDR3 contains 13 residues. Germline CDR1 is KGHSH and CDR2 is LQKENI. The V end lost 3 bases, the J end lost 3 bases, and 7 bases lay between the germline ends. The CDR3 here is CASSPGVTDTQYF. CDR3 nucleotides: TGTGCCAGCTCACCGGGCGTGACAGATACGCAGTATTTT.

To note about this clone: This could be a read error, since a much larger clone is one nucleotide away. CDR3 residues: CASSLLHEQYF. The CDR3 DNA follows: TGTGCCAGCAGCTTACTCCACGAGCAGTACTTC. The rearrangement links TRBV7-2 to TRBJ2-7; D gene ambiguous. V was trimmed by 2 bases and J by 5 bases, leaving 4 bases between them. The CDR3 sequence is 11 residues long. Germline CDR1 is SGHTA and CDR2 is FQGNSA.

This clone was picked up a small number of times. CDR3 protein: CASSTRDSYYSNQPQHF. Written as DNA, the CDR3 is TGTGCCAGTAGTACCCGGGACAGCTATTATAGCAATCAGCCCCAGCATTTT. The V gene is TRBV19, the J gene TRBJ1-5, with 7 bases identical to TRBD1. CDR3 length: 17 amino acids. Per germline, CDR1 LNHDA and CDR2 SQIVND (reference sequence). Germline trimming cut 4 bases from V and 0 bases from J; bases unmatched to any gene: 9.

CDR3 in amino acids: CASSPFPEVVTEAFF. CDR3 DNA sequence: TGTGCCAGCAGCCCGTTCCCCGAGGTGGTCACTGAAGCTTTCTTT. The rearrangement uses TRBV6-6 and TRBJ1-1; D remains ambiguous. Germline V gene data show CDR1 as MNHNY and CDR2 as SVGAGI (reference sequence). Trimming stripped 6 bases from V and 4 bases from J, with 18 bases between. The CDR3 is 15 amino acids.

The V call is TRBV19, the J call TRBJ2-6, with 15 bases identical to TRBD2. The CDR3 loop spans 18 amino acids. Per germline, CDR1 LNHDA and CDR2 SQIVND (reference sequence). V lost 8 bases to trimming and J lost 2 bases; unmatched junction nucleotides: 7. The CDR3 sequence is CASDRTSGRATGANVLTF. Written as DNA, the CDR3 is TGTGCCAGTGACAGGACTAGCGGGAGGGCCACTGGGGCCAACGTCCTGACTTTC.

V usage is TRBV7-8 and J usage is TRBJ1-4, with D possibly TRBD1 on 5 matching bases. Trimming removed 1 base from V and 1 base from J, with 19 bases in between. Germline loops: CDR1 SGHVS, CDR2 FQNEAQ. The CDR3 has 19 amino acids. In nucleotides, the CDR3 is TGTGCCAGCAGCTTAGTTGGAATCCCCGGGCAGGGAACTAATGAAAAACTGTTTTTT. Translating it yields CASSLVGIPGQGTNEKLFF. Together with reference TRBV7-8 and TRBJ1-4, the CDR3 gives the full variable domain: GAGVSQSPRYKVAKRGQDVALRCDPISGHVSLFWYQQALGQGPEFLTYFQNEAQLDKSGLPSDRFFAERPEGSVSTLKIQRTQQEDSAVYLCASSLVGIPGQGTNEKLFFGSGTQLSVL.

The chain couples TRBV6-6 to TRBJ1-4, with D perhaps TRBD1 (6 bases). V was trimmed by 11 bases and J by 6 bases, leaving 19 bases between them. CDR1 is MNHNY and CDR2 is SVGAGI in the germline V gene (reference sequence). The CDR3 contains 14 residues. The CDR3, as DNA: TGTGCCGGATCTCGGGGGGCTCAGCATGAAAAACTGTTTTTT. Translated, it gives CAGSRGAQHEKLFF.

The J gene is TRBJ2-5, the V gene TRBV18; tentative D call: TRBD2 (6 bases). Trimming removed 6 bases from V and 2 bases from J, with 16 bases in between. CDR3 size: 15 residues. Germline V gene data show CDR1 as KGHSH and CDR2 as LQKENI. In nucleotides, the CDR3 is TGTGCCAGCTCGGCTGAGGGAGGTAGACAAGAGACCCAGTACTTC. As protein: CASSAEGGRQETQYF.

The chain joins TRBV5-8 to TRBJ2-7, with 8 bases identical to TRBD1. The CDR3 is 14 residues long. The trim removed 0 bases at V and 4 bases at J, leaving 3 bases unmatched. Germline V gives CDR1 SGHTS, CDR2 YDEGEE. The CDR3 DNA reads TGTGCCAGCAGCTTGGGGACAGGGCCTTACGAGCAGTACTTC. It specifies CASSLGTGPYEQYF. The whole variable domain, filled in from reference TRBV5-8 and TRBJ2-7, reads EAGVTQSPTHLIKTRGQQATLRCSPISGHTSVYWYQQALGLGLQFLLWYDEGEERNRGNFPPRFSGRQFPNYSSELNVNALELEDSALYLCASSLGTGPYEQYFGPGTRLTVT.

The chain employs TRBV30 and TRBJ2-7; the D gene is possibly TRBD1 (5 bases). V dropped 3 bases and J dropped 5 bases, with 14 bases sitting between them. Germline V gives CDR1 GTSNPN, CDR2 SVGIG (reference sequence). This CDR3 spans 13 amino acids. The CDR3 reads CAWRPAGMHEQYF. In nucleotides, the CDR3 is TGTGCCTGGAGACCGGCAGGGATGCACGAGCAGTACTTC.

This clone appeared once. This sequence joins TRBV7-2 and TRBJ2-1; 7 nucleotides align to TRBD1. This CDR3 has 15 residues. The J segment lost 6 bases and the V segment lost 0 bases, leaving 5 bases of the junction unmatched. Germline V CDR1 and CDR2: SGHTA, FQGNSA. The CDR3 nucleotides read TGTGCCAGCAGCTTAGCCGGACAGGCTAGCAATGAGCAGTTCTTC. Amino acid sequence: CASSLAGQASNEQFF.

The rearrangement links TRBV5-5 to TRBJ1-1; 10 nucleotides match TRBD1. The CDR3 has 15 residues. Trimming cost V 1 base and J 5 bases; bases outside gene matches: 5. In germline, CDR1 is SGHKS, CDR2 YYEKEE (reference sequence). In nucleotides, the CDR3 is TGTGCCAGCAGCTTGATGGGGACAGGGGCAACTGAAGCTTTCTTT. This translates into CASSLMGTGATEAFF.

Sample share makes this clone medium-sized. The CDR3 reads CASSEGTSAEQYF. Written as DNA, the CDR3 is TGTGCCAGCAGTGAAGGGACTAGCGCCGAGCAGTACTTC. This rearrangement joins TRBV6-4 to TRBJ2-7; 10 bases line up with TRBD2. The junction had 2 bases not matched to a gene; V was cut back by 3 bases and J by 6 bases. The germline CDR1 and CDR2 sequences are MRHNA and SNTAGT. The CDR3 sequence is 13 residues long.

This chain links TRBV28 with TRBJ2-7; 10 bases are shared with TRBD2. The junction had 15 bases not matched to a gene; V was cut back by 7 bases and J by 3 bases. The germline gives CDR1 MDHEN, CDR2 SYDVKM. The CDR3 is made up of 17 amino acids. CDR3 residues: CASTGLGLAGVNYEQYF. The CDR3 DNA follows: TGTGCCAGCACAGGCCTTGGGCTAGCGGGAGTTAACTACGAGCAGTACTTC.

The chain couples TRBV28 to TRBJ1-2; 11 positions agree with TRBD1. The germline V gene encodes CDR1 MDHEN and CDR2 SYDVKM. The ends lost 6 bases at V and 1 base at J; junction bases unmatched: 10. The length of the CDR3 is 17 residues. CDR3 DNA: TGTGCCAGCAGGACCTCGGGACAGGGGGGAAATAACTATGGCTACACCTTC. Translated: CASRTSGQGGNNYGYTF.

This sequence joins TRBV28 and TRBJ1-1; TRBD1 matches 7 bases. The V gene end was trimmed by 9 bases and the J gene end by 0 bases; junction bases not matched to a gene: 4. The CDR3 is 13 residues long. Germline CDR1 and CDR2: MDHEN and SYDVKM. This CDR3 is CASRDSLNTEAFF. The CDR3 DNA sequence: TGTGCCAGTCGGGACAGCCTGAACACTGAAGCTTTCTTT.